This T cell receptor beta chain was sequenced in a study of T cell responses to AZD1222 COVID-19 vaccine. Study findings and constraints: The study found Spike-specific TCR breadth and depth rose after two AZD1222 doses.

Generated by immunoSEQ multiplex PCR, the TCRdb table keeps only in-frame clones and is missing some. This sample has 150,000 to 200,000 clones, with about 91% found just once. Turning to this clone: The antigen remains undetermined.

Sample: peripheral blood, taken 28 days after the second AZD1222 dose. The origin of this receptor is an adult who received the AZD1222 COVID-19 vaccine.

The CDR3 DNA reads as TGTGCCAGCAGTTCACCCCGGACAGTTAGCAATCAGCCCCAGCATTTT. Amino acid sequence: CASSSPRTVSNQPQHF. The rearrangement links TRBV28 to TRBJ1-5; the D gene is possibly TRBD1 (6 bases). The CDR3 sequence is 16 residues long. The V end lost 4 bases, the J end lost 0 bases, and 13 bases lay between the germline ends. Germline CDR1 reads MDHEN; CDR2 reads SYDVKM.